In this sample, the clone carrying this TCR beta chain turned up many times. No antigen is known for it. In making diagnoses, clinical symptoms, serum thyroxine and TRAb, thyroid ultrasound and orbital computed tomography were all used. Template material for amplifying TCR beta CDR3 regions consisted of RNA transcripts. A first-round RT-PCR of the TCR CDR3 used the HTBI primer set. TCRdb called the multiplex PCR reads again in MiXCR, with one record for every CDR3 protein. This sample has about 640,000 distinct CDR3 sequences; about 45% occur once, and the top ten carry about 7%. The record originates from a study of T cells in Graves' hyperthyroidism and ophthalmopathy. Notes on the study in general: Most thyroid clonotypes with frequency above 0.001 were detected in blood.

This clonotype was sampled from an adult man with Graves' disease, either hyperthyroidism or ophthalmopathy (not recorded which). The sequenced material came from peripheral blood or thyroid tissue (not recorded which).

This CDR3 is CSVDPGQEETQYF. The CDR3 region has the DNA TGCAGCGTGGACCCGGGACAGGAAGAGACCCAGTACTTC. This rearrangement joins TRBV29-1 to TRBJ2-5; 8 bases line up with TRBD1. CDR3 length: 13 amino acids. CDR1 SQVTM and CDR2 ANQGSEA come from the germline V gene. J gave up 3 bases and V 6 bases, and 6 bases lay outside the gene matches.